The 3 T cell receptor beta chains presented below share a single source sample, sequenced in a study of blood T cell repertoires in COVID-19. The protocol was immunoSEQ multiplex PCR, while the TCRdb copy is restricted to in-frame clones and leaves out a portion. The profile covers about 170,000 clones, with around 82% appearing a single time and roughly 19% taken by the ten largest. Specimen: peripheral blood. Receptors were obtained from a woman aged 70-85 years who had recovered from COVID-19.

The chain carries TRBV11-1 and TRBJ2-7, with 7 bases fitting TRBD1. Germline assignment: CDR1 SGHAT and CDR2 FQDESV (reference sequence). The CDR3 sequence is 14 residues long. J lost 2 bases, V lost 5 bases, and 6 bases had no gene match. CDR3 sequence reads: CASSSRDRAYEQYF. CDR3 coding DNA: TGTGCCAGCAGCAGCCGGGACAGAGCCTACGAGCAGTACTTC.

The V call is TRBV29-1, the J call TRBJ2-7, with TRBD1 identical over 8 bases. The CDR3 has 10 residues. Germline lookup yields CDR1 SQVTM and CDR2 ANQGSEA. CDR3 coding DNA: TGCAGAGGACAGGGCTTCGAGCAGTACTTC. It translates to CRGQGFEQYF.

This clone has just one count. The genes are TRBV29-1 and TRBJ2-7, with TRBD2 identical over 8 bases. The trim removed 7 bases at V and 6 bases at J, leaving 14 bases unmatched. The CDR3 length is 14 residues. Germline CDR1 and CDR2: SQVTM and ANQGSEA. The DNA for the CDR3 is TGCAGCGGGTTAGCGGGGAGTGGGGTTGGCGAGCAGTACTTC. Amino acids: CSGLAGSGVGEQYF.